Below, 23 T cell receptor beta chains from the same sample are listed, as sequenced in a study of T cell clonotyping in hematopoietic cell transplantation. Only in-frame clones appear in the TCRdb table, and some are missing; sequencing was by immunoSEQ multiplex PCR. The profile shows some 49,000 clones, 80% to 90% of them singletons. As to time point: recipient sample about 28 days before transplant, after cytoreduction. The sample here was peripheral blood mononuclear cells, taken before stem cell transplant. The receptors come from a man between 60 and 75 years old with biphenotypic leukemia. Some clones in this sample may be carry-over from other donors' samples.

The genes are TRBV7-9 and TRBJ1-2; no clear D gene. CDR3 length: 13 amino acids. Germline V gives CDR1 SEHNR, CDR2 FQNEAQ (reference sequence). Trimming cost V 1 base and J 7 bases, with 10 bases left between them. The CDR3, as DNA: TGTGCCAGCAGCTTAGGCGTCGGGGTTGGCTACACCTTC. It is translated as CASSLGVGVGYTF.

The chain couples TRBV19 to TRBJ1-5, with D perhaps TRBD1 (5 bases). Germline CDR1 LNHDA, CDR2 SQIVND (reference sequence). V shed 7 bases and J shed 7 bases, with 17 bases lying between them. CDR3 size: 14 residues. CDR3 coding DNA: TGTGCCAGTACCAACGGATGGGGGTACCAGCCCCAGCATTTT. Protein sequence: CASTNGWGYQPQHF.

This clone has more than one count but fewer than ten. This chain uses TRBV6-5 with TRBJ1-3; D is undetermined. CDR1 is MNHEY, CDR2 SVGAGI, per germline. CDR3 length: 15 residues. The germline V and J ends were trimmed by 0 bases and 9 bases, with 15 bases remaining between them. CDR3 sequence reads: CASSYSVHSEGTIYF. The CDR3 DNA is TGTGCCAGCAGTTACTCGGTTCATTCGGAAGGCACCATATATTTT.

The chain couples TRBV4-3 to TRBJ2-3, with 10 bases matching TRBD2. Looked up from germline, CDR1 is LGHNA and CDR2 is YSLEER. This CDR3 is built from 16 residues. Trimming cost V 5 bases and J 6 bases; bases outside gene matches: 11. CDR3 sequence (DNA): TGCGCCAGCAGCTCTCGAGTAGCGGGAGGTATGGATACGCAGTATTTT. Encoded protein: CASSSRVAGGMDTQYF.

The chain joins TRBV7-6 to TRBJ1-4; 7 nucleotides match TRBD1. This CDR3 has 14 amino acids. Germline-derived CDR1 and CDR2 are SGHVS and FNYEAQ. Germline trimming cut 1 base from V and 8 bases from J; bases unmatched to any gene: 4. The CDR3 protein is CASSLDRGLEKLFF. The DNA of the CDR3 is TGTGCCAGCAGCTTAGACAGGGGTTTGGAAAAACTGTTTTTT.

This rearrangement joins TRBV7-3 to TRBJ1-4; D unclear. The CDR3 length is 13 residues. The germline V gene encodes CDR1 SGHTA and CDR2 FQGTGA. Deletions cut 2 bases from V and 8 bases from J, with 9 bases between. The CDR3 here is CASSLLVGEKLFF. As DNA, the CDR3 is TGTGCCAGCAGCTTACTGGTGGGGGAAAAACTGTTTTTT.

V gene TRBV6-1 combines with J gene TRBJ2-5, with 7 bases that match TRBD2. The CDR3 is made up of 15 amino acids. Germline values: CDR1 MNHNS, CDR2 SASEGT. Trimming at V came to 2 bases and at J to 4 bases, leaving 7 bases not matched to a gene. The CDR3 region is CASSESRTRRETQYF. DNA of the CDR3: TGTGCCAGCAGTGAATCCCGGACTAGAAGAGAGACCCAGTACTTC.

V usage is TRBV29-1 and J usage is TRBJ1-5, with 10 bases aligning to TRBD1. Germline loops: CDR1 SQVTM, CDR2 ANQGSEA. V shed 7 bases, J shed 0 bases, and the junction held 3 bases outside the gene matches. This CDR3 is built from 14 residues. The CDR3 spells CSARTGGSNQPQHF. CDR3 nucleotides: TGCAGCGCGAGGACAGGGGGTAGCAATCAGCCCCAGCATTTT.

A note on this clone: Within the sample, other DNA sequences also encode this same CDR3. The chain recombines TRBV25-1 with TRBJ1-1; no firm D call. This CDR3 comprises 12 residues. V was shortened by 1 base and J by 6 bases, with 6 bases between the two germline ends. Germline V gene lookup returns CDR1 MGHDK and CDR2 SYGVNS. The DNA for the CDR3 is TGTGCCAGCAGTGAATTTGGCGCTGAAGCTTTCTTT. Translating gives CASSEFGAEAFF.

This chain uses TRBV9 with TRBJ2-1; D is perhaps TRBD2 (5 bases). Germline CDR1 is SGDLS and CDR2 is YYNGEE. CDR3 length equals 13 residues. V lost 0 bases, J lost 15 bases, and 16 bases lay in between. CDR3 protein: CASSVAAGEALFF. The CDR3 DNA reads TGTGCCAGCAGCGTAGCTGCGGGTGAGGCGTTGTTCTTC.

The rearrangement links TRBV27 to TRBJ2-1; D unresolved. CDR1 is MNHEY, CDR2 SMNVEV, per germline (reference sequence). V lost 7 bases and J lost 3, with 16 bases in between. This CDR3 spans 15 amino acids. The CDR3 DNA reads as TGTGCCAGCAAGAGAGACGGGTCCCGCTACAATGAGCAGTTCTTC. Translated: CASKRDGSRYNEQFF.

J is TRBJ2-7 and V is TRBV6-5; 11 bases are shared with TRBD1. The CDR3 has 15 residues. Per the germline V gene, CDR1 is MNHEY and CDR2 is SVGAGI. The ends lost 2 bases at V and 5 bases at J; junction bases unmatched: 5. The CDR3 bases are TGTGCCAGCAGTTACGGGAGGACAGGGGGCCACGAGCAGTACTTC. This sequence encodes CASSYGRTGGHEQYF.

The genes are TRBV28 and TRBJ1-2, with 7 nucleotides matching TRBD1. This CDR3 comprises 13 residues. Trimming took 1 base from V and 12 from J; bases not matched to a gene: 8. Per the germline V gene, CDR1 is MDHEN and CDR2 is SYDVKM. CDR3 amino acids: CASSLYSGQVHTF. Here the CDR3 DNA reads TGTGCCAGCAGTTTATACTCAGGACAGGTCCACACCTTC.

The chain has TRBV9 and TRBJ2-7; D tentatively reads TRBD1 or TRBD2 (5 bases each). This CDR3 is built from 15 residues. Germline CDR1 SGDLS, CDR2 YYNGEE. Trimming left V 1 base short and J 3 bases short, with 14 bases between. DNA of the CDR3: TGTGCCAGCAGCGTACAAGCAGGGACGGGCTACGAGCAGTACTTC. This gives the protein CASSVQAGTGYEQYF.

The chain couples TRBV9 to TRBJ2-7, with TRBD1 identical over 8 bases. The germline V gene has CDR1 SGDLS and CDR2 YYNGEE. CDR3 size: 16 residues. The trim removed 3 bases at V and 2 bases at J, leaving 10 bases unmatched. CDR3 sequence (DNA): TGTGCCAGCAGCGATTACCGGGACAGGCCCACCTACGAGCAGTACTTC. As protein: CASSDYRDRPTYEQYF.

The V gene is TRBV6-5, the J gene TRBJ2-2; 7 bases agree with TRBD1. This CDR3 is built from 15 residues. From germline, CDR1 is MNHEY and CDR2 SVGAGI. V was clipped by 6 bases and J by 0 bases; unmatched bases: 4. The CDR3 loop is CASRRTGPNTGELFF. The CDR3 DNA follows: TGTGCCAGCAGGCGGACAGGACCGAACACCGGGGAGCTGTTTTTT.

This chain joins TRBV7-8 and TRBJ2-7; 9 nucleotides match TRBD1. The J segment lost 4 bases and the V segment lost 0 bases, leaving 4 bases of the junction unmatched. The germline CDR1 and CDR2 sequences are SGHVS and FQNEAQ. This CDR3 comprises 15 residues. The CDR3 DNA is TGTGCCAGCAGCTTAGCACAGGGGGCTTCGTACGAGCAGTACTTC. Translation gives CASSLAQGASYEQYF.

Notes on this clone: One end of the junction fails to match germline, which may point to a read error. The chain links TRBV7-7 to TRBJ2-5, with a possible D match to TRBD2 (5 bases). The germline V gene encodes CDR1 SSHAT and CDR2 FNYEAQ (reference sequence). The CDR3 extends over 15 amino acids. CDR3 in amino acids: CASSFKGEQAETQYF. CDR3 bases: TGTGCTAGCAGCTTCAAGGGAGAACAAGCGGAGACCCAGTACTTC.

V gene TRBV5-4 combines with J gene TRBJ2-1; D gene unclear. V lost 1 base and J 6 bases, leaving 8 bases between the germline ends. The CDR3 is 13 amino acids. Germline V gives CDR1 SGHNT, CDR2 YYREEE (reference sequence). CDR3 protein: CASSLMGSNEQFF. The CDR3 DNA reads as TGTGCCAGCAGCTTGATGGGAAGCAATGAGCAGTTCTTC.

V and J are TRBV7-9 and TRBJ2-1; the match to TRBD2 covers 7 bases. J lost 8 bases, V lost 4 bases, and 14 bases had no gene match. The CDR3 contains 16 residues. Germline V CDR1 and CDR2: SEHNR, FQNEAQ (reference sequence). In nucleotides, the CDR3 is TGTGCCAGCAGCTCCCGGGAGGCCCTTATTGGCGATGAGCAGTTCTTC. Translating gives CASSSREALIGDEQFF.

V usage is TRBV9 and J usage is TRBJ2-1; perhaps TRBD2 as D (5 bases). Germline CDR1 is SGDLS and CDR2 is YYNGEE. V was trimmed by 4 bases and J by 8 bases, leaving 19 bases between them. This CDR3 has 15 residues. CDR3 protein: CASSPGLEGIDEQFF. The CDR3 DNA follows: TGTGCCAGCAGCCCTGGGCTTGAGGGCATCGATGAGCAGTTCTTC. Using reference TRBV9 and TRBJ2-1 for the parts outside the CDR3, the full variable domain is DSGVTQTPKHLITATGQRVTLRCSPRSGDLSVYWYQQSLDQGLQFLIQYYNGEERAKGNILERFSAQQFPDLHSELNLSSLELGDSALYFCASSPGLEGIDEQFFGPGTRLTVL.

This clone was detected only a few times. The J gene is TRBJ1-1, the V gene TRBV28; unclear D gene. The CDR3 covers 16 residues. Trimming shortened V by 4 bases and J by 0 bases, and 15 bases separated the two germline ends. In germline, CDR1 is MDHEN, CDR2 SYDVKM. CDR3 sequence reads: CASSYSPGGMNTEAFF. The CDR3 DNA reads TGTGCCAGCAGTTACTCCCCGGGAGGAATGAACACTGAAGCTTTCTTT.

This clone was seen only once. The chain carries TRBV30 and TRBJ2-1; the D is unclear. CDR1 and CDR2 from the germline V gene are GTSNPN and SVGIG (reference sequence). Trimming pared 0 bases from V and 4 bases from J, leaving 7 bases between. The CDR3 runs to 13 residues. The CDR3 DNA reads TGTGCCTGGAGTGTTGGGATGTACAATGAGCAGTTCTTC. Translation: CAWSVGMYNEQFF.